This TCR beta chain was sequenced for a study of human thymus T cells. Study-wide results and limits: Usage of V and J genes appeared biased in thymic and blood repertoires.

The V segment lost 8 bases and the J segment 7 bases; nucleotides outside the gene matches: 8. In germline, CDR1 is MDHEN, CDR2 SYDVKM. This CDR3 is built from 13 residues. The assay was immunoSEQ multiplex PCR, and TCRdb's table has in-frame clones only and misses some. The data contain 40,000 to 45,000 clones, approximately 93% of them singletons. A word on this clone: Its antigen is not identified.

Sequenced input: blood. This clonotype was sampled from a boy in the first two years of life with a congenital heart defect but otherwise immunologically healthy. The chain combines TRBV28 with TRBJ2-4; 7 positions match TRBD1. The CDR3 spells CASGEGQENIQYF. CDR3 in DNA: TGTGCCAGCGGGGAAGGACAGGAGAACATTCAGTACTTC.